A single T cell receptor (beta chain) is shown here with its context. There is no known antigen for this receptor. It has no much larger one-base neighbor in the sample; base qualities were not kept. CDR1 SGHAT and CDR2 FQNNGV are derived from the germline V gene. The CDR3 runs 14 residues from the cysteine to the phenylalanine. Of all the DNA, just the CDR3 is kept, 42 bases in frame from base 1. The trim is 6 bases for V and 1 base for J, with a gap of 10 bases between the germline ends. This sample was included in a study of blood T cells in healthy people across ages (dated by TCRdb to between 2014 and 2016). Turning to the overall study: In model experiments, template switching captured roughly one uniquely barcoded TCR beta cDNA molecule for every two T cells. Using the same blood draw, the study looked at two additional independent replicas of 1 million unique cDNA reads for two donors, one aged 18 to 29 and the other aged 80 or older. Donors were grouped into four age groups: young (average about 15 years), middle-aged (about 38), aged (around 56) and long-lived (approximately 81). Age-related changes in TCR beta repertoire diversity were measured in the study by deep sequencing normalized with unique cDNA molecular identifiers. Donors of different ages were randomly distributed across sequencing lanes to avoid experimental bias.

The library was prepared using 5' RACE. TCRdb shows the sequencer as Illumina HiSeq 2500. A second PCR of about 7 to 12 cycles was performed with a sample-barcoded 5' primer and a J-beta primer mix. A template-switch 5' adaptor carrying 12 random nucleotides introduced a unique molecular identifier onto each TCR beta cDNA molecule. Each sample yielded at least 3 million CDR3-containing paired-end reads. All of the RNA was converted into first-strand cDNA using the Mint cDNA synthesis kit, with a TRBC-specific oligonucleotide serving as the primer. Following uracil-DNA glycosylase treatment, a first 18-cycle PCR with universal primers M1SS and BC2_uni_R was performed on all cDNA. From the authors' description of their analysis: For normalization, 1 million high-quality reads, each with a distinct molecular identifier, were randomly selected from each sample. Reads with shared molecular identifiers were discarded instead of being binned into consensus sequences. MiTCR, set to a Q25 quality threshold and the strictest error-elimination algorithm, was used for CDR3 identification, clonotype clustering and error correction. A nonparametric unseen species model using Euler transformation provided a lower-bound estimate of total TCR beta diversity. TCRdb's own reprocessing of the public reads used fastp at Q25 and MiXCR and kept productive beta chains. Every CDR3 protein is listed once, alongside the most common genes and DNA of its rows. None of the V and J calls come from the authors' own analysis; TCRdb made them. The sample profile shows 870,000 or so distinct CDR3 sequences; less than 35% of them were found once. Around 15% of the sample is in the top ten clones.

The donors were 40 or so Caucasian individuals from Russia, aged about 6 to 100 years, who were systemically healthy. Each donor gave roughly 11 milliliters of peripheral blood, drawn into EDTA-treated Vacutainer tubes. Ficoll-Paque density-gradient centrifugation was used to isolate PBMCs, with at least 7 million per sample. Trizol reagent was used to extract total RNA from the PBMCs, yielding at least 5 micrograms per sample. For every donor, an aliquot of PBMCs went through flow cytometry to measure the percentages of naive CD45RAhigh/CD27high T cells. On the study overall, not on this receptor specifically: There was a strong correlation between observed TCR beta diversity and the percentage of naive T cells measured by flow cytometry. Because the CMV infection status of the donors was unknown, age-related changes in expanded clonotypes may potentially have been confounded. Estimates of total diversity based on one million sequenced T cells were regarded as lower bounds and as underestimates. Because profiling used bulk unsorted PBMCs, naive and antigen-experienced compartments could not be compared conclusively. As age increased, observed TCR beta diversity per million T cells dropped in a roughly linear way, and a significant reduction was already evident by age roughly 40. Compared with the aged group, more naive CD4+ T cells, fewer expanded clones and increased TCR diversity were shown by the long-lived group, suggesting age selection.

The sample was blood. The clonotype comes from a woman of 80 years or more in good health. This receptor chain uses TRBV11-2 and TRBJ2-1; the D gene assignment is ambiguous. The CDR3 region reads CASRVVISYNEQFF. The nucleotides are TGTGCCAGCAGAGTAGTGATTTCCTACAATGAGCAGTTCTTC. Extended through the reference TRBV11-2 and TRBJ2-1 proteins, this CDR3 yields the full variable domain: EAGVAQSPRYKIIEKRQSVAFWCNPISGHATLYWYQQILGQGPKLLIQFQNNGVVDDSQLPKDRFSAERLKGVDSTLKIQPAKLEDSAVYLCASRVVISYNEQFFGPGTRLTVL.